A single sample is the source of the 13 T cell receptor beta chains below, sequenced in a study of shared clonotypes between healthy human individuals. Clones were sequenced by immunoSEQ multiplex PCR, and TCRdb holds only the in-frame ones, with some missing. Of 2 million to 2.5 million clones in the sample, around 93% were seen once. The sequencing input was naive CD4+ T cells from PBMCs. Regarding subset: CD45RA+ positively selected. The receptors originated from a man aged 18-30 years in good health. Some clones in this sample may be carry-over from other donors' samples.

The sample holds one count of this clone. J is TRBJ1-1 and V is TRBV29-1, with D hard to call. This CDR3 is built from 13 residues. With 2 bases removed from V and 0 bases from J, the gap between germline ends came to 7 bases. Per germline, CDR1 SQVTM and CDR2 ANQGSEA. CDR3 nucleotides: TGCAGCGTTGAAAAGGGCTTGAACACTGAAGCTTTCTTT. Its translation: CSVEKGLNTEAFF.

The CDR3 here is CSVDRGRRGEQYF. The CDR3 bases are TGCAGCGTTGACAGGGGGCGCAGGGGCGAGCAGTACTTC. This chain uses TRBV29-1 with TRBJ2-7; TRBD1 matches 8 bases. Germline V gene lookup returns CDR1 SQVTM and CDR2 ANQGSEA. J lost 6 bases, V lost 3 bases, and 7 bases had no gene match. The CDR3 is 13 residues long.

The chain combines TRBV9 with TRBJ2-2; no clear D gene. Trimming pared 6 bases from V and 0 bases from J, leaving 9 bases between. The CDR3 contains 14 residues. Per the germline V gene, CDR1 is SGDLS and CDR2 is YYNGEE. This chain's CDR3 is CASTPHTNTGELFF. The CDR3 nucleotides read TGTGCCAGCACCCCCCACACGAACACCGGGGAGCTGTTTTTT.

The chain recombines TRBV20-1 with TRBJ1-2, with D possibly being TRBD1 (5 bases). Germline V CDR1 and CDR2: DFQATT, SNEGSKA (reference sequence). CDR3 length: 11 residues. The germline V and J ends were trimmed by 6 bases and 8 bases, with 13 bases remaining between them. The CDR3 nucleotides read TGCAGTGCGCAGGGCTTGGGGGGCTACACCTTC. It codes for CSAQGLGGYTF.

This chain connects TRBV5-4 to TRBJ2-5; TRBD2 matches at 7 bases. CDR1 SGHNT and CDR2 YYREEE come from the germline V gene (reference sequence). Trimming at V came to 7 bases and at J to 4 bases, leaving 7 bases not matched to a gene. This CDR3 is built from 13 residues. The CDR3: CASHLWGGETQYF. DNA of the CDR3: TGTGCCAGCCACCTTTGGGGGGGAGAGACCCAGTACTTC.

The CDR3 sequence is CASSPGTGGNTEAFF. The CDR3 DNA reads as TGTGCCAGCAGCCCCGGGACAGGGGGGAACACTGAAGCTTTCTTT. This chain links TRBV11-3 with TRBJ1-1, with 11 nucleotides matching TRBD1. The CDR3 loop spans 15 amino acids. V was pared by 5 bases and J by 1 base, with 3 bases of the junction left unmatched. Germline-derived CDR1 and CDR2 are SGHNT and YENEEA.

V gene TRBV5-1 combines with J gene TRBJ2-3; D could derive from TRBD1 or TRBD2 (5 bases each). Deletions cut 0 bases from V and 0 bases from J, with 14 bases between. This CDR3 has 17 amino acids. In germline, CDR1 is SGHRS, CDR2 YFSETQ. The CDR3 loop reads CASSLEGPSDSTDTQYF. The CDR3 DNA follows: TGCGCCAGCAGCTTGGAGGGACCGAGCGATAGCACAGATACGCAGTATTTT.

The chain uses TRBV5-1 and TRBJ2-7, with D unclear. Germline values: CDR1 SGHRS, CDR2 YFSETQ. The CDR3 covers 13 residues. The ends were cut back, 2 bases at V and 5 bases at J, with 11 bases in the middle. Written as DNA, the CDR3 is TGCGCCAGCAGCTTCCTCCTGACCGACGAGCAGTACTTC. Its translation: CASSFLLTDEQYF.

The rearrangement links TRBV19 to TRBJ1-1; the match to TRBD1 covers 11 bases. The V and J ends lost 5 bases and 1 base, in that order; junction bases with no gene match: 6. The CDR3 runs 16 residues. CDR1 LNHDA and CDR2 SQIVND come from the germline V gene (reference sequence). The DNA of the CDR3 is TGTGCCAGTAGTGGGGCGGGACAGGGGGAGAACACTGAAGCTTTCTTT. This encodes CASSGAGQGENTEAFF.

This chain links TRBV9 with TRBJ2-1, with 11 bases that match TRBD2. The J segment lost 5 bases and the V segment lost 0 bases, leaving 7 bases of the junction unmatched. Germline assignment: CDR1 SGDLS and CDR2 YYNGEE. This CDR3 contains 17 residues. CDR3 nucleotides: TGTGCCAGCAGCGTAGCTTCGGGGACTAGCGGTAACAATGAGCAGTTCTTC. This encodes CASSVASGTSGNNEQFF.

The rearrangement joins TRBV6-1 to TRBJ2-1; maybe TRBD1 (6 bases). CDR1 and CDR2 (germline): MNHNS, SASEGT. Trimming removed 6 bases at V and 9 bases at J, with 12 bases between. The CDR3 is 12 residues long. The CDR3 DNA reads as TGTGCCAGCAGCCTTGAAGGGGGTGAGCAGTTCTTC. Translated, it gives CASSLEGGEQFF.

J is TRBJ2-1 and V is TRBV7-3, with 9 nucleotides matching TRBD2. Germline CDR1 SGHTA, CDR2 FQGTGA. The V gene end was trimmed by 2 bases and the J gene end by 9 bases; junction bases not matched to a gene: 14. This CDR3 is built from 17 residues. CDR3 loop: CASSLSPLAGGVFEQFF. The CDR3 coding sequence is TGTGCCAGCAGCTTATCCCCACTGGCGGGAGGGGTTTTTGAGCAGTTCTTC.

The chain carries TRBV7-9 and TRBJ1-1; the D gene is possibly TRBD1 (5 bases). The CDR3 is made up of 13 amino acids. Looked up from germline, CDR1 is SEHNR and CDR2 is FQNEAQ (reference sequence). Trimming took off 2 bases at V and 13 bases at J, with 17 bases between the two ends. The DNA for the CDR3 is TGTGCCAGCAGCTTATCGGCAGGGTCTCTGGGTTTCTTT. Its translation is CASSLSAGSLGFF.